One sample yielded the 9 T cell receptor beta chains listed below, sequenced in a study of response to subunit inactivated influenza vaccine. TCRdb reprocessed the RT-PCR reads with MiXCR, giving one entry per CDR3 protein. The table lists 500,000 to 550,000 distinct CDR3 sequences, less than 8% of them singletons. The source material was PBMCs from blood, sampled around 25 months after vaccination. The receptors were sampled from a man aged 50-75 years who received an inactivated influenza vaccine.

This clonotype was seen many times. The chain combines TRBV18 with TRBJ2-3; D remains ambiguous. V shed 2 bases and J shed 4 bases, with 13 bases lying between them. Germline-derived CDR1 and CDR2 are KGHSH and LQKENI. The CDR3 is made up of 15 amino acids. For the CDR3, the DNA is TGTGCCAGCTCACCAGTCGCAGATAGGGCAGATACGCAGTATTTT. Amino acid sequence: CASSPVADRADTQYF.

To note about this clonotype: This sequence may be a read error, since a much larger clone differs from it by one base. The chain recombines TRBV20-1 with TRBJ1-4; D not certain. Germline values: CDR1 DFQATT, CDR2 SNEGSKA (reference sequence). This CDR3 is 14 amino acids long. V was shortened by 3 bases and J by 2 bases, with 10 bases between the two germline ends. CDR3 amino acids: CSASKIATNEKLFF. CDR3 DNA sequence: TGCAGTGCTAGTAAGATTGCGACTAATGAAAAACTGTTTTTT.

The CDR3 DNA reads as TGTGCCAGCAGTCGACTAGCGGCAATGACAAATGAGCAGTTCTTC. Protein product: CASSRLAAMTNEQFF. V is TRBV6-2 or TRBV6-3 and J is TRBJ2-1; 9 bases line up with TRBD2. The CDR3 loop spans 15 amino acids. Germline V gene data show CDR1 as MNHEY and CDR2 as SVGEGT. V shed 5 bases, J shed 7 bases, and the junction held 9 bases outside the gene matches.

The rearrangement links TRBV3-1 to TRBJ1-2; tentatively, D is TRBD1 (6 bases). This CDR3 contains 16 residues. Germline V gene sequence: CDR1 LGHDT, CDR2 YNNKEL (reference sequence). V shed 2 bases and J shed 2 bases, with 15 bases lying between them. The CDR3 here is CASSQIWGAENYGYTF. The CDR3 DNA sequence: TGTGCCAGCAGCCAAATCTGGGGGGCAGAGAACTATGGCTACACCTTC.

In its sample, this clonotype was seen many times. The CDR3 loop reads CASSQDGIGTSGYNEQFF. The CDR3 DNA sequence: TGCGCCAGCAGCCAAGATGGGATAGGGACTAGCGGCTACAATGAGCAGTTCTTC. The chain uses TRBV4-3 and TRBJ2-1; TRBD2 matches 11 bases. The CDR3 has 18 amino acids. The ends lost 0 bases at V and 3 bases at J; junction bases unmatched: 7. Germline V lookup: CDR1 LGHNA, CDR2 YSLEER.

The rearrangement uses TRBV28 and TRBJ2-4, with D tentatively TRBD2 (5 bases). Trimming removed 3 bases at V and 0 bases at J, with 15 bases between. Germline lookup yields CDR1 MDHEN and CDR2 SYDVKM. The CDR3 has 17 residues. The CDR3 reads CASSLPLVGVAKNIQYF. CDR3 nucleotides: TGTGCCAGCAGTTTGCCCTTGGTGGGAGTAGCCAAAAACATTCAGTACTTC.

There are a few counts of this clonotype. J is TRBJ2-3 and V is TRBV20-1, with 8 positions matching TRBD2. Germline V lookup: CDR1 DFQATT, CDR2 SNEGSKA (reference sequence). V was pared by 4 bases and J by 5 bases, with 5 bases of the junction left unmatched. The CDR3 is made up of 13 amino acids. The CDR3 coding sequence is TGCAGTGCTATAGCGGGGAGGGTAGATACGCAGTATTTT. Translating gives CSAIAGRVDTQYF.

The chain carries TRBV28 and TRBJ2-3; TRBD1 matches 9 bases. CDR1 and CDR2 (germline): MDHEN, SYDVKM. V was pared by 6 bases and J by 4 bases, with 8 bases of the junction left unmatched. The CDR3 totals 15 residues. The CDR3 region is CASRAQGARADTQYF. CDR3 nucleotides: TGTGCCAGCAGAGCACAGGGGGCCCGTGCAGATACGCAGTATTTT.

This clonotype showed up just a few times. The chain has TRBV2 and TRBJ2-2, with D perhaps TRBD1 (7 bases). V was shortened by 5 bases and J by 4 bases, with 11 bases between the two germline ends. The CDR3 runs to 14 residues. Germline assignment: CDR1 SNHLY and CDR2 FYNNEI. In DNA form, the CDR3 reads TGTGCCAGCAGTTCGCAGGGGGGCACCGGGGAGCTGTTTTTT. Translated, it gives CASSSQGGTGELFF.